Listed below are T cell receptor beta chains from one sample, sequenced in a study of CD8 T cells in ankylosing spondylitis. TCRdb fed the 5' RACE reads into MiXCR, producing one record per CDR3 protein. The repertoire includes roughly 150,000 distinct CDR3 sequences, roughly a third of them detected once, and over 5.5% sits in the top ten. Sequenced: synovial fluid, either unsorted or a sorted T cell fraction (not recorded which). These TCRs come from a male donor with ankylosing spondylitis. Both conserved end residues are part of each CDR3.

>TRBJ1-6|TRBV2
CASTRTLSSPLHF
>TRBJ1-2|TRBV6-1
CASRARTGFYGYTF
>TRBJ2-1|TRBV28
CASSMVAGGAYNEQFF
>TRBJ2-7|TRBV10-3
CAISRTGASSYEQYF
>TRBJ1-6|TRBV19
CASSLRTRGSSYNSPLHF
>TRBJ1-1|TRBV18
CASSLGRTEAFF
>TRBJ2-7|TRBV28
CASSPIWAGANYEQYF
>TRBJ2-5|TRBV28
CASSPGTGWGETQYF
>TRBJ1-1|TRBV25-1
CASSGPRGGGTEAFF
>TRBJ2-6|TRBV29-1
CSVLRTGGANVLTF
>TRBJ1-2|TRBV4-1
CASSQESRGTYGYTF
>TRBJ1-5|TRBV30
CAWSFGQGIEQPQHF
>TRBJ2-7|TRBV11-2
CASRGGQGAYEQYF
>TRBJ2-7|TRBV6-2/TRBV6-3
CASSYYDPRPGQDEQYF
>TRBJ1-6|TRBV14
CASSAGYSPLHF
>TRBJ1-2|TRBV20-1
CSAGQSKSYGYTF
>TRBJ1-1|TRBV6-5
CASSYKGYTEAFF
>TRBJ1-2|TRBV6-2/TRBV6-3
CASSTLRSTGFYGYTF
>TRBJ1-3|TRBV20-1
CSARDGPKGNTIYF
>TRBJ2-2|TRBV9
CASSVVGGSFPTGELFF
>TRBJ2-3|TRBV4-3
CASSQDLAGGWDTQYF
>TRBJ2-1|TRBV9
CASSVGSEGYEQFF
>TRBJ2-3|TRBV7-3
CASSPSGSSTDTQYF
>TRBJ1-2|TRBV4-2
CASSQRVGGDYGYTF
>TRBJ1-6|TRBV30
CAWREGVTPLHF
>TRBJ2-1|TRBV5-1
CASSPGPGGNEQFF
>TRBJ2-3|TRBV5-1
CASSLGTGAHTDTQYF
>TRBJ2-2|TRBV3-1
CASSQGELLTGELFF
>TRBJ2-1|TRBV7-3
CASSLSDNEQFF
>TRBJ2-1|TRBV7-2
CASSPNGEPYNEQFF